The 6 T cell receptor beta chains below were found in one sample sequenced in a study of identical twins. TCRdb re-called the 5' RACE reads with MiXCR, one entry per CDR3 protein. The data hold hundreds of thousands of distinct CDR3 sequences, with 5.5% to 7.5% observed a single time. Sequencing input: naive T cells sorted from blood. The receptors stem from a young man in good health.

In its sample, this clonotype was seen a few times. The rearrangement links TRBV6-5 to TRBJ2-3; 9 bases line up with TRBD1. The length of the CDR3 is 16 residues. Per germline, CDR1 MNHEY and CDR2 SVGAGI. V shed 4 bases, J shed 1 base, and the junction held 6 bases outside the gene matches. CDR3 in amino acids: CASSSGTGYGTDTQYF. In DNA, the CDR3 is TGTGCCAGCAGTTCCGGGACAGGGTATGGCACAGATACGCAGTATTTT.

Only a few counts were recorded for this clonotype. The chain recombines TRBV18 with TRBJ1-1; the D gene is possibly TRBD1 (5 bases). The germline CDR1 and CDR2 sequences are KGHSH and LQKENI. With 3 bases removed from V and 7 bases from J, the gap between germline ends came to 12 bases. The CDR3 totals 13 residues. For the CDR3, the DNA is TGTGCCAGCTCACCCGACAGACTTCATGAAGCTTTCTTT. This codes for CASSPDRLHEAFF.

The table lists this clonotype with a few counts. The chain is built from TRBV7-9 and TRBJ2-2; 9 nucleotides agree with TRBD2. CDR1 is SEHNR and CDR2 is FQNEAQ in the germline V gene (reference sequence). CDR3 length equals 15 residues. The trim removed 1 base at V and 5 bases at J, leaving 2 bases unmatched. In nucleotides, the CDR3 is TGTGCCAGCAGCTTAGACGGACTAGCGACCGGGGAGCTGTTTTTT. It is translated as CASSLDGLATGELFF.

The chain employs TRBV29-1 and TRBJ2-1; 11 bases are a match to TRBD2. CDR1 and CDR2 (germline): SQVTM, ANQGSEA. The trim removed 7 bases at V and 5 bases at J, leaving 13 bases unmatched. There are 16 residues in the CDR3. CDR3: CSASTWGLAVDNEQFF. The CDR3 coding sequence is TGCAGCGCCTCGACCTGGGGACTAGCGGTCGACAATGAGCAGTTCTTC.

This clonotype was observed a handful of times. The CDR3 DNA reads TGTGCCAGCAGGCAAGACAGTGGGCGGGGAGATACGCAGTATTTT. The encoded protein is CASRQDSGRGDTQYF. J is TRBJ2-3 and V is TRBV6-1; TRBD2 is a possible D gene (6 bases). The CDR3 is made up of 15 amino acids. In germline, CDR1 is MNHNS, CDR2 SASEGT. V lost 6 bases to trimming and J lost 5 bases, with 18 bases between them.

The table lists this clonotype with a few counts. The chain is built from TRBV4-3 and TRBJ2-1; D perhaps matches TRBD2 (5 bases). CDR3 size: 14 residues. With 4 bases removed from V and 7 bases from J, the gap between germline ends came to 14 bases. Germline V CDR1 and CDR2: LGHNA, YSLEER. The CDR3 is CASSPRRAWNEQFF. CDR3 coding DNA: TGCGCCAGCAGCCCCCGGCGGGCATGGAATGAGCAGTTCTTC.